What follows are 4 T cell receptor beta chains derived from one specimen sequenced in a study of control samples from healthy donors and cancer patients. Method: immunoSEQ multiplex PCR; TCRdb's copy keeps in-frame clones and lacks some. The sample includes 30,000 or so clones, approximately 94% of them seen just once. The sample comprised blood. Source of these receptors: a man aged 55 to 69 in good health.

Regarding this clone: An end of the junction differs from the germline gene, which may be a read error. This chain connects TRBV3-1 (or the pseudogene TRBV3-2) to TRBJ1-6; D is unclear. Per the germline V gene, CDR1 is LGHDT and CDR2 is YNNKEL (reference sequence). The length of the CDR3 is 13 residues. CDR3 sequence (DNA): TGTGCCAGCCGCCAAGGCAGTAATTCACCCCTCCACTTT. Protein product: CASRQGSNSPLHF.

The genes are TRBV11-2 and TRBJ1-2, with 8 bases that match TRBD1. Germline assignment: CDR1 SGHAT and CDR2 FQNNGV. With 5 bases clipped from V and 4 bases from J, the junction kept 9 bases outside the gene matches. The CDR3 is 15 amino acids. The DNA for the CDR3 is TGTGCCAGCAGCCGCACACTACAGGGGGTCTATGGCTACACCTTC. It is translated as CASSRTLQGVYGYTF.

The chain uses TRBV5-1 and TRBJ2-3, with TRBD1 as a possible D gene (6 bases). The V gene lost 2 bases and the J gene lost 3 bases, with 10 bases spanning the gap. Looked up from germline, CDR1 is SGHRS and CDR2 is YFSETQ. This CDR3 contains 14 residues. CDR3: CASSLQGRTDTQYF. DNA for the CDR3: TGCGCCAGCAGCTTACAGGGTCGGACAGATACGCAGTATTTT.

This chain joins TRBV6-6 and TRBJ2-2; D not resolved. This CDR3 is 15 amino acids long. V shed 2 bases and J shed 0 bases, with 7 bases lying between them. Germline V lookup: CDR1 MNHNY, CDR2 SVGAGI (reference sequence). Written as DNA, the CDR3 is TGTGCCAGCAGTTACAGGCGTGCGAACACCGGGGAGCTGTTTTTT. It encodes CASSYRRANTGELFF.